These 19 T cell receptor beta chains were sequenced from one sample in a study of blood T cell repertoires in COVID-19. Method: immunoSEQ multiplex PCR; TCRdb's copy keeps in-frame clones and lacks some. The sample carries roughly 220,000 clones, around 82% recorded once. Material for sequencing was peripheral blood. The receptors were sampled from a woman between 65 and 79 years old with acute or convalescent COVID-19.

This clone was counted between two and nine times. J is TRBJ1-4 and V is TRBV5-1; possibly TRBD1 for D (6 bases). Germline V gene sequence: CDR1 SGHRS, CDR2 YFSETQ. Trimming removed 3 bases from V and 6 bases from J, with 15 bases in between. The CDR3 extends over 15 amino acids. CDR3 sequence reads: CASSSEGGLDEKLFF. The CDR3 DNA reads as TGCGCCAGCAGCTCGGAAGGGGGATTAGATGAAAAACTGTTTTTT.

In its sample, this clone was seen once. The rearrangement links TRBV28 to TRBJ2-1; 8 nucleotides align to TRBD1. Germline-derived CDR1 and CDR2 are MDHEN and SYDVKM. This CDR3 region has 18 residues. The J segment lost 6 bases and the V segment lost 7 bases, leaving 20 bases of the junction unmatched. The CDR3 loop is CASMGVSGQGRLLNEQFF. CDR3 DNA sequence: TGTGCCAGCATGGGAGTCTCCGGACAGGGCAGGCTCCTCAATGAGCAGTTCTTC.

The chain recombines TRBV28 with TRBJ2-7; D gene ambiguous. Germline lookup yields CDR1 MDHEN and CDR2 SYDVKM. Deletions cut 4 bases from V and 4 bases from J, with 8 bases between. The CDR3 loop spans 12 amino acids. The CDR3 loop is CASSSITYEQYF. The CDR3 nucleotides are TGTGCCAGCAGTTCCATAACTTACGAGCAGTACTTC.

This chain joins TRBV11-3 and TRBJ2-7, with 8 bases identical to TRBD1. The CDR3 has 13 amino acids. Germline CDR1 SGHNT, CDR2 YENEEA. The V segment lost 5 bases and the J segment 1 base; nucleotides outside the gene matches: 1. CDR3: CASSGQGSYEQYF. CDR3 DNA: TGTGCCAGCAGCGGACAGGGTTCCTACGAGCAGTACTTC.

This clone was found once. This chain uses TRBV18 with TRBJ2-7, with TRBD1 matching over 7 bases. The V gene end was trimmed by 0 bases and the J gene end by 2 bases; junction bases not matched to a gene: 4. Germline CDR1 KGHSH, CDR2 LQKENI. This CDR3 is built from 15 residues. The CDR3 region is CASSPPGTVTYEQYF. The CDR3, as DNA: TGTGCCAGCTCACCACCTGGGACAGTCACCTACGAGCAGTACTTC.

The rearrangement uses TRBV11-2 and TRBJ2-3; tentative D call: TRBD1 (5 bases). Germline CDR1 is SGHAT and CDR2 is FQNNGV. The CDR3 loop spans 12 amino acids. V was pared by 6 bases and J by 7 bases, with 11 bases between. The DNA for the CDR3 is TGTGCCAGCAGTTCGACAGCAAATACGCAGTATTTT. Its translation is CASSSTANTQYF.

As regards this clone: A much larger clone differs from this one at a single base, so this may be a read error. The V and J genes are TRBV5-1 and TRBJ2-7; D may be TRBD1 (6 bases). Per germline, CDR1 SGHRS and CDR2 YFSETQ. The CDR3 is 13 residues long. Trimming left V 1 base short and J 3 bases short, with 8 bases between. CDR3 DNA sequence: TGCGCCAGCAGCTTGACAGGGAGCTACGAGCAGTACTTC. It encodes CASSLTGSYEQYF.

The chain combines TRBV5-1 with TRBJ2-2; 12 bases agree with TRBD1. The CDR3 is 17 residues long. The V gene's germline CDR1 is SGHRS and CDR2 YFSETQ. Losses at the gene ends were 4 bases for V and 4 bases for J; bases not matched to a gene: 8. The CDR3 bases are TGCGCCAGCAGCCCGAGGGGACAGGGGGCGACCACCGGGGAGCTGTTTTTT. It encodes CASSPRGQGATTGELFF.

The chain has TRBV19 and TRBJ2-1; 14 nucleotides match TRBD2. The CDR3 runs to 14 residues. V shed 5 bases and J 12 bases; nucleotides not matched to a gene: 6. Germline assignment: CDR1 LNHDA and CDR2 SQIVND (reference sequence). The CDR3 protein is CASSRGLAGVVQFF. The CDR3 DNA follows: TGTGCCAGTAGTCGGGGACTAGCGGGAGTAGTGCAGTTCTTC. Full variable domain (rest looked up from reference TRBV19 and TRBJ2-1): DGGITQSPKYLFRKEGQNVTLSCEQNLNHDAMYWYRQDPGQGLRLIYYSQIVNDFQKGDIAEGYSVSREKKESFPLTVTSAQKNPTAFYLCASSRGLAGVVQFFGPGTRLTVL.

This clone has at least ten counts. The rearrangement joins TRBV14 to TRBJ1-1; maybe TRBD1 (6 bases). Trimming removed 9 bases from V and 6 bases from J, with 17 bases in between. The length of the CDR3 is 13 residues. The germline V gene encodes CDR1 SGHDN and CDR2 FVKESK. The CDR3 reads CASRTVKDPEAFF. The CDR3 DNA reads as TGTGCCAGTAGGACAGTCAAAGACCCTGAAGCTTTCTTT.

The chain carries TRBV7-9 and TRBJ1-2; 10 bases map to TRBD1. Per germline, CDR1 SEHNR and CDR2 FQNEAQ (reference sequence). This CDR3 is built from 16 residues. The trim removed 5 bases at V and 8 bases at J, leaving 14 bases unmatched. Written as DNA, the CDR3 is TGTGCCAGCAGCCCCCAGATCCGACAGGGGGCCGGGGGCTACACCTTC. Amino acid sequence: CASSPQIRQGAGGYTF.

J is TRBJ2-2 and V is TRBV28; the match to TRBD2 covers 7 bases. This CDR3 contains 15 residues. The trim removed 6 bases at V and 4 bases at J, leaving 8 bases unmatched. The V gene's germline CDR1 is MDHEN and CDR2 SYDVKM. The CDR3 DNA sequence: TGTGCCAGCAGCCCCGGGGGGATAGGCACCGGGGAGCTGTTTTTT. Translating gives CASSPGGIGTGELFF.

On this clone itself: The sample contains more than one DNA sequence encoding this CDR3. This sequence joins TRBV20-1 and TRBJ2-7, with D unresolved. V was pared by 0 bases and J by 3 bases, with 3 bases between. The CDR3 is made up of 11 amino acids. Germline values: CDR1 DFQATT, CDR2 SNEGSKA (reference sequence). In DNA, the CDR3 is TGCAGTGCTAGAGATAGCTACGAGCAGTACTTC. It encodes CSARDSYEQYF.

Only one count was recorded for this clone. The rearrangement joins TRBV3-1 (or the pseudogene TRBV3-2) to TRBJ1-4; D gene uncertain. The CDR3 is 14 amino acids. V was trimmed by 3 bases and J by 2 bases, leaving 7 bases between them. From germline, CDR1 is LGHDT and CDR2 YNNKEL (reference sequence). In DNA form, the CDR3 reads TGTGCCAGCAGCCAGGGCGGGACTAATGAAAAACTGTTTTTT. Its protein product is CASSQGGTNEKLFF.

The chain employs TRBV5-1 and TRBJ2-7, with a weak D call TRBD1 (6 bases). Per germline, CDR1 SGHRS and CDR2 YFSETQ. V was shortened by 0 bases and J by 1 base, with 11 bases between the two germline ends. This CDR3 has 15 amino acids. The CDR3 loop is CASSLDGTPSYEQYF. CDR3 coding DNA: TGCGCCAGCAGCTTGGATGGGACACCGTCCTACGAGCAGTACTTC.

The chain combines TRBV3-1 (or the pseudogene TRBV3-2) with TRBJ2-3; TRBD2 agrees at 8 bases. The V segment lost 4 bases and the J segment 2 bases; nucleotides outside the gene matches: 2. Germline loops: CDR1 LGHDT, CDR2 YNNKEL (reference sequence). The length of the CDR3 is 14 residues. CDR3 nucleotide sequence: TGTGCCAGCAGCCCAGCGGGAGACACAGATACGCAGTATTTT. Translating it yields CASSPAGDTDTQYF.

DNA of the CDR3: TGTGCCAGCAGAGAGACAGGGGACGAGCAGTACTTC. It yields the protein CASRETGDEQYF. This chain uses TRBV6-5 with TRBJ2-7; 8 nucleotides align to TRBD1. Looked up from germline, CDR1 is MNHEY and CDR2 is SVGAGI. The CDR3 contains 12 residues. J was trimmed by 5 bases and V by 6 bases; bases with no gene match: 3.

The rearrangement joins TRBV28 to TRBJ2-2; no reliable D call. CDR1 and CDR2 from the germline V gene are MDHEN and SYDVKM. This CDR3 has 15 residues. With 2 bases removed from V and 2 bases from J, the gap between germline ends came to 9 bases. The CDR3 loop is CASSLIASNTGELFF. For the CDR3, the DNA is TGTGCCAGCAGTTTAATTGCCAGTAACACCGGGGAGCTGTTTTTT.

The chain is built from TRBV28 and TRBJ2-5, with 10 bases identical to TRBD1. Germline loops: CDR1 MDHEN, CDR2 SYDVKM. V shed 6 bases and J 8 bases; nucleotides not matched to a gene: 15. The CDR3 sequence is 16 residues long. Here the CDR3 DNA reads TGTGCCAGCAGCCCATCGCCGGGACAGGGGCCCTTTACCCAGTACTTC. It codes for CASSPSPGQGPFTQYF.